Listed below are T cell receptor beta chains from one sample, sequenced in a study of T-cell reconstitution after alpha-beta-depleted transplantation in children. From the PCR reads, TCRdb called clonotypes with MiXCR, one entry per CDR3 protein. Here the sample spans about 980,000 distinct CDR3 sequences, about 26% being singletons. The input for sequencing was PBMCs, mostly from graft donor cells, taken 360 days after TCRalphabeta/CD19-depleted stem cell transplant. The source is a boy under three years old who had a stem cell transplant for SCID, so the T cells may come from the graft donor. CDR3s include the opening cysteine and the closing phenylalanine or tryptophan. D genes are given only for firm matches. Clone size is stated in some rows and not others, as once, few, many or a class when expanded.

v_call	j_call	d_call	clone_size	cdr3_nt	cdr3_aa
TRBV30	TRBJ2-3	TRBD2	few	TGTGCCTGGACCGGACTAGCGGGAGTAACAGATACGCAGTATTTT	CAWTGLAGVTDTQYF
TRBV6-6	TRBJ1-2	-	few	TGTGCCAGCAGTTCGGGGGATAACTATGGCTACACCTTC	CASSSGDNYGYTF
TRBV4-3	TRBJ2-7	-	-	TGCGCCAGCAGCCAAGTGAATGGTTGGCCCCCCTACGAGCAGTACTTC	CASSQVNGWPPYEQYF
TRBV6-2/TRBV6-3	TRBJ2-7	TRBD2	-	TGTGCCAGCAGCAGCGGGGGGCGATACGAGCAGTACTTC	CASSSGGRYEQYF
TRBV6-5	TRBJ2-1	-	few	TGTGCCAGCAGTTACTCGTGGGGGCGCAGGGATGAGCAGTTCTTC	CASSYSWGRRDEQFF
TRBV10-3	TRBJ2-2	-	-	TGTGCCATCAGAAACAGGGTTTTCGGCGGGGAGCTGTTTTTT	CAIRNRVFGGELFF
TRBV6-2/TRBV6-3	TRBJ2-7	TRBD1	-	TGTGCCAGCAGTTTGTCGGGACAGTTCTACGAGCAGTACTTC	CASSLSGQFYEQYF
TRBV12-3/TRBV12-4	TRBJ2-5	TRBD2	few	TGTGCCAGCAGTTCGACTAGCGGGGGAGGAGAGACCCAGTACTTC	CASSSTSGGGETQYF
TRBV29-1	TRBJ2-1	TRBD1	few	TGCAGCGTCGCGACAGGGAGATTTTACAATGAGCAGTTCTTC	CSVATGRFYNEQFF
TRBV20-1	TRBJ2-7	TRBD1	-	TGCAGTGCTAGAGGGTGGACAGGGTATTACGAGCAGTACTTC	CSARGWTGYYEQYF
TRBV5-1	TRBJ1-1	-	many	TGCGCCAGCAGCCCTGGACATGGGGTGTTGGGCACTGAAGCTTTCTTT	CASSPGHGVLGTEAFF
TRBV29-1	TRBJ2-7	TRBD1	-	TGCAGCGTTGAAGGGGACAGGGCATACGAGCAGTACTTC	CSVEGDRAYEQYF
TRBV12-3/TRBV12-4	TRBJ2-5	TRBD2	-	TGTGCCAGCAGTTTACTCCAGCGGGGAGAGACCCAGTACTTC	CASSLLQRGETQYF
TRBV6-5	TRBJ1-2	TRBD1	few	TGTGCCAGCAGTTACCACAGGGGGCAGGGCTACACCTTC	CASSYHRGQGYTF
TRBV12-3/TRBV12-4	TRBJ2-1	-	-	TGTGCCAGCAGTTTTGCTTCCGACTCCTACAATGAGCAGTTCTTC	CASSFASDSYNEQFF
TRBV28	TRBJ1-1	-	many	TGTGCCAGCAGTTTAGTATCAAGGGACGCTTTCTTT	CASSLVSRDAFF
TRBV12-3/TRBV12-4	TRBJ2-3	-	-	TGTGCCAGCAGTTTTGGGCTAGGTGGAGCAGATACGCAGTATTTT	CASSFGLGGADTQYF
TRBV5-1	TRBJ2-3	TRBD1	once	TGCGCCAGCGGGCAGGGGGCGTCAGATACGCAGTATTTT	CASGQGASDTQYF
TRBV20-1	TRBJ1-6	TRBD1	few	TGCAGTGCTAGCCCTATCGACAGGGCTAATTCACCCCTCCACTTT	CSASPIDRANSPLHF
TRBV7-9	TRBJ1-1	-	few	TGTGCCAGCAGCTTAGCAATGGCCAAAGGGGAAGCTTTCTTT	CASSLAMAKGEAFF
TRBV2	TRBJ2-5	-	-	TGTGCCAGCACACTACTAGTCGCGTCCGTGGAGACCCAGTACTTC	CASTLLVASVETQYF
TRBV29-1	TRBJ2-5	-	few	TGCAGCGGGCGAAAGTACCAAGAGACCCAGTACTTC	CSGRKYQETQYF
TRBV4-2	TRBJ1-1	-	-	TGTGCCAGCAGCCAAGATCCGCAGACTGAGATGAACACTGAAGCTTTCTTT	CASSQDPQTEMNTEAFF
TRBV9	TRBJ2-7	-	few	TGTGCCAGCAGCGTGGGCCCCTTTTCAAACGAGCAGTACTTC	CASSVGPFSNEQYF
TRBV20-1	TRBJ2-7	-	-	TGCAGCCGGGGCAGGGGTTACTACGAGCAGTACTTC	CSRGRGYYEQYF
TRBV12-3/TRBV12-4	TRBJ2-3	TRBD2	-	TGTGCCAGCAGTTTTAGGTTAGGGCTAGCGGCCCCGGGGCCCTTTACAGATACGCAGTATTTT	CASSFRLGLAAPGPFTDTQYF
TRBV5-1	TRBJ2-7	-	-	TGCGCCAGCAGCCCCCTCCTAAGTTCGATCTACGAGCAGTACTTC	CASSPLLSSIYEQYF
TRBV5-1	TRBJ2-2	-	few	TGCGCCAGCAAAGGATTGGACGGACCATACACCGGGGAGCTGTTTTTT	CASKGLDGPYTGELFF
TRBV20-1	TRBJ1-5	-	-	TGCAGTGCTAGAGATATCCCCGGGGATAGCAATCAGCCCCAGCATTTT	CSARDIPGDSNQPQHF
TRBV5-1	TRBJ2-1	TRBD2	-	TGCGCCAGCAGCTTGTACCCTAGCGGGGGGCTGGATGAGCAGTTCTTC	CASSLYPSGGLDEQFF